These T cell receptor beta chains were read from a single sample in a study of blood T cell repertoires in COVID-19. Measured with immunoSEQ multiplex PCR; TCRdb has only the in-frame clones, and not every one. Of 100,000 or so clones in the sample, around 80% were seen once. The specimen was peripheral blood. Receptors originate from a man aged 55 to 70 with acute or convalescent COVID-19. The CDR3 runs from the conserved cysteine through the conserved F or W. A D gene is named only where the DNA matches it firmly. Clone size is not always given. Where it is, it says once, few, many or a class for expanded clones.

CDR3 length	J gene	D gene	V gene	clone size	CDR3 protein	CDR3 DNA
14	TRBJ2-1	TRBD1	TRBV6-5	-	CASRSGQGGHEQFF	TGTGCCAGCAGAAGCGGACAGGGTGGGCATGAGCAGTTCTTC
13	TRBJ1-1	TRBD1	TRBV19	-	CASSGQGFSEAFF	TGTGCCAGCAGTGGACAGGGCTTCTCTGAAGCTTTCTTT
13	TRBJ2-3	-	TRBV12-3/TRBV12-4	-	CASKPTGTDTQYF	TGTGCCAGCAAGCCGACAGGCACAGATACGCAGTATTTT
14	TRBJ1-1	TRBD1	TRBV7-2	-	CASSLGTGGQVAFF	TGTGCCAGCAGCTTAGGGACAGGGGGCCAAGTGGCTTTCTTT
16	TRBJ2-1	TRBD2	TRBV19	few	CASSTRGTSGSNEQFF	TGTGCCAGTAGTACGAGGGGGACTAGCGGGAGCAATGAGCAGTTCTTC
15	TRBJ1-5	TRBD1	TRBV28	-	CASSLQGAPNQPQHF	TGTGCCAGCAGCCTACAGGGGGCCCCAAATCAGCCCCAGCATTTT
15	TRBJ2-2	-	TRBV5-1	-	CASSPLDPSTGELFF	TGCGCCAGCTCTCCTCTAGACCCGAGCACCGGGGAGCTGTTTTTT
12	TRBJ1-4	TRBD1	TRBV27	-	CASQGAGEKLFF	TGTGCCAGCCAGGGGGCAGGAGAAAAACTGTTTTTT
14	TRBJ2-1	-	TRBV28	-	CASSPPSGRNEQFF	TGTGCCAGCAGTCCCCCGAGTGGGAGGAATGAGCAGTTCTTC
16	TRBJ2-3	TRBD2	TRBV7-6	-	CASSDRLAGGPDTQYF	TGTGCCAGCAGCGACCGACTAGCGGGAGGGCCTGATACGCAGTATTTT
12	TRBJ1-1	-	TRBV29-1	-	CSVARENTEAFF	TGCAGCGTTGCAAGAGAGAACACTGAAGCTTTCTTT
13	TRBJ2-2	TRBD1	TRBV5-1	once	CASRPDRVGELFF	TGCGCCAGCAGACCCGACAGGGTCGGGGAGCTGTTTTTT
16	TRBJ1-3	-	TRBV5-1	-	CASSSSGQSSGNTIYF	TGCGCCAGCAGCTCCAGCGGACAGTCCTCTGGAAACACCATATATTTT
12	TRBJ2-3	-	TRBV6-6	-	CASSYRRDTQYF	TGTGCCAGCAGTTACCGTAGAGATACGCAGTATTTT
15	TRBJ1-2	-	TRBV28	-	CATGLWQGGVGGYTF	TGTGCCACCGGTTTGTGGCAGGGCGGAGTTGGTGGCTACACCTTC
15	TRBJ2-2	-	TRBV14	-	CASSARASATGELFF	TGTGCCAGCAGCGCTAGAGCGAGTGCAACCGGGGAGCTGTTTTTT
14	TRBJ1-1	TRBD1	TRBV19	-	CASSRDRVNTEAFF	TGTGCCAGTAGTCGGGACAGGGTGAACACTGAAGCTTTCTTT
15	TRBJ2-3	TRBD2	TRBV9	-	CASSPRTSPSDTQYF	TGTGCCAGCAGCCCTCGGACTAGCCCGTCAGATACGCAGTATTTT
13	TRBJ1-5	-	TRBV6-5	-	CASSLQAYQPQHF	TGTGCCAGCAGTCTACAGGCCTATCAGCCCCAGCATTTT
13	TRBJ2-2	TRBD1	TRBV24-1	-	CATSGQGTGELFF	TGTGCCACGTCGGGACAGGGCACCGGGGAGCTGTTTTTT
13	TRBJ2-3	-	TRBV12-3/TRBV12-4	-	CASRAFSTDTQYF	TGTGCCAGCAGGGCCTTTAGCACAGATACGCAGTATTTT
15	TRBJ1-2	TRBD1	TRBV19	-	CASQGQGYLNYGYTF	TGTGCCAGCCAGGGACAGGGGTATTTAAACTATGGCTACACCTTC
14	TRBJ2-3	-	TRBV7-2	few	CASSYLLGADTQYF	TGTGCCAGCAGCTATTTGCTAGGGGCAGATACGCAGTATTTT
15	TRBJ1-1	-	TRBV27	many	CASRLSLQDGTEAFF	TGTGCCAGCAGATTATCTTTGCAGGATGGCACTGAAGCTTTCTTT
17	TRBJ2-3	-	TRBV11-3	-	CASSQPELALVADTQYF	TGTGCCAGCAGCCAACCCGAACTAGCTTTAGTAGCAGATACGCAGTATTTT
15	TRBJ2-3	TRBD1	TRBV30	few	CAGTGTGGITDTQYF	TGTGCCGGGACCGGGACAGGGGGCATTACAGATACGCAGTATTTT
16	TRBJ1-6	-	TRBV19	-	CASSLSLQASNSPLHF	TGTGCCAGTAGTCTGTCTTTACAGGCCTCAAATTCACCCCTCCACTTT
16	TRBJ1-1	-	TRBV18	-	CASSRQGLGMNTEAFF	TGTGCCAGCTCACGCCAGGGGTTGGGCATGAACACTGAAGCTTTCTTT
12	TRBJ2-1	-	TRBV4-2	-	CASSQGSGDKFF	TGTGCCAGCAGCCAAGGTTCGGGAGATAAGTTCTTC
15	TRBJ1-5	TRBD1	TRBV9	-	CASSGTGEFGQPQHF	TGTGCCAGCAGCGGGACAGGGGAATTTGGTCAGCCCCAGCATTTT
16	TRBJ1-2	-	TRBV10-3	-	CAISESSTAGGYGYTF	TGTGCCATCAGTGAGTCGAGTACAGCCGGGGGCTATGGCTACACCTTC
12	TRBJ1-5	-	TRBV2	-	CASSTTEQPQHF	TGTGCCAGCAGTACGACAGAGCAGCCCCAGCATTTT
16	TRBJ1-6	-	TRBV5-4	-	CASSFQDAGNNSPLHF	TGTGCCAGCAGCTTCCAGGACGCGGGGAATAATTCACCCCTCCACTTT
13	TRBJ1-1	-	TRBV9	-	CASSVTVNTEAFF	TGTGCCAGCAGCGTAACGGTAAACACTGAAGCTTTCTTT
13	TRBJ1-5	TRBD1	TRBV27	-	CASSTGGNQPQHF	TGTGCCAGCAGTACAGGGGGCAATCAGCCCCAGCATTTT
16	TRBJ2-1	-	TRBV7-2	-	CASFPFGGISYNEQFF	TGTGCCAGCTTCCCGTTTGGGGGGATCTCCTACAATGAGCAGTTCTTC
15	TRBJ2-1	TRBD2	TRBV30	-	CAWSDGPGLAGGQFF	TGTGCCTGGAGTGATGGCCCGGGACTAGCGGGAGGGCAGTTCTTC
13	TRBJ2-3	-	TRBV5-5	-	CASSALVTDTQYF	TGTGCCAGCAGTGCGTTGGTCACAGATACGCAGTATTTT
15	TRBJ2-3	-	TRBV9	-	CASSVGSSDTDTQYF	TGTGCCAGCAGCGTAGGAAGTAGCGACACAGATACGCAGTATTTT
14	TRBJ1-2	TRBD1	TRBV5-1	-	CASSLDRGWFGYTF	TGCGCCAGCAGCTTGGACAGGGGCTGGTTTGGCTACACCTTC
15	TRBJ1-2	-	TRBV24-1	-	CATSDPGKANYGYTF	TGTGCCACCAGTGATCCGGGAAAAGCTAACTATGGCTACACCTTC
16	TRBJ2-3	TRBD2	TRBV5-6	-	CASSHLAGGLTDTQYF	TGTGCCAGCAGCCATCTAGCGGGGGGGCTCACAGATACGCAGTATTTT
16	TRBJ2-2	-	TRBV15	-	CATSREAGFDTGELFF	TGTGCCACCAGCAGAGAAGCAGGGTTTGATACCGGGGAGCTGTTTTTT
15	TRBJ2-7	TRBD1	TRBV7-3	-	CASSRGQGGFDEQYF	TGTGCCAGCAGCCGGGGACAGGGAGGTTTCGACGAGCAGTACTTC
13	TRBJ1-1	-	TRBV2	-	CASSDSLNTEAFF	TGTGCCAGCAGTGACAGTTTGAACACTGAAGCTTTCTTT
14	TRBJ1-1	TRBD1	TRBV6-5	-	CASIRQGEGTEAFF	TGTGCCAGCATCCGACAGGGGGAGGGAACTGAAGCTTTCTTT